The 2 T cell receptor beta chains listed next were all sequenced from one sample in a study of regulatory T cells in long-lasting Graves disease. In building TCR beta libraries, iRepertoire HTBI primers were used together with Arm-PCR of CDR3 regions. TCRdb reprocessed the multiplex PCR reads via MiXCR and lists one record per CDR3 protein. This table has approximately 400,000 distinct CDR3 sequences, 20% to 25% appearing once. The time point was: persistent/refractory GD, antithyroid drugs over 5 years with positive TRAb. RNA extracted from PBMCs served as the sequencing template. This specimen was peripheral blood mononuclear cells (PBMCs), taken when the disease was refractory, from a patient treated with antithyroid drugs. Receptor source: a female donor with Graves disease.

This clonotype was detected only a few times. One end of the junction fails to match germline, which may point to a read error. The genes are TRBV24-1 and TRBJ2-7; D gene uncertain. The CDR3 spans 13 residues. Germline V gene lookup returns CDR1 KGHDR and CDR2 SFDVKD. For the CDR3, the DNA is TGTACCACCAAGGGCAGGAGCTCCTACGAGCAGTACTTC. Encoded protein: CTTKGRSSYEQYF.

The chain joins TRBV6-2 or TRBV6-3 to TRBJ2-1; D gene unclear. V gave up 2 bases and J gave up 7 bases, with 3 bases separating them. There are 11 residues in the CDR3. Per the germline V gene, CDR1 is MNHEY and CDR2 is SVGEGT. The CDR3 DNA reads TGTGCCAGCAGTTACAAGAATGAGCAGTTCTTC. Amino acids: CASSYKNEQFF.